This T cell receptor (beta chain) is from a study of blood T cell repertoires in COVID-19. Sequencing was performed with immunoSEQ multiplex PCR; in TCRdb, only in-frame clones are kept and a portion is missing. The data hold 90,000 to 100,000 clones, with roughly 72% observed a single time. Germline CDR1 and CDR2: LNHNV and YYDKDF (reference sequence). The CDR3 spans 14 residues. V shed 1 base, J shed 5 bases, and the junction held 1 base outside the gene matches. Sequenced sample: peripheral blood. The chain links TRBV15 to TRBJ1-4, with 7 bases matching TRBD1. This clonotype was sampled from a woman in her sixties or seventies in a cohort sampled during active or convalescent COVID-19. This CDR3 is CATSRGGQNEKLFF. Written as DNA, the CDR3 is TGTGCCACCAGCAGAGGGGGACAGAATGAAAAACTGTTTTTT.